This T cell receptor (beta chain) emerged from a study of T cells after yellow fever vaccination. TCRdb called the 5' RACE reads again in MiXCR, with one record for every CDR3 protein. The profile covers about 75,000 distinct CDR3 sequences, with around 7.8% appearing a single time and approximately 28% taken by the ten largest. The table lists this clonotype with many counts. This TCR was recovered from a young man who received the YFV17D yellow fever vaccine. The specimen comprised CD8+ T cells sorted from PBMCs, sampled more than 8 days after the first yellow fever vaccination.

CDR3 bases: TGTGCCAGCATGTCAGCTACACATTTATCTGGGGCCAACGTCCTGACTTTC. Its translation: CASMSATHLSGANVLTF. The chain employs TRBV6-1 and TRBJ2-6; D is unresolved. This CDR3 comprises 17 residues. Trimming left V 7 bases short and J 1 base short, with 17 bases between. Per the germline V gene, CDR1 is MNHNS and CDR2 is SASEGT.